This T cell receptor (beta chain) was profiled in a study of cytomegalovirus exposure and HLA in healthy donors. Regarding the study as a whole: What a later analysis showed was that several of the most significant clusters appeared linked to common viral pathogens. Researchers reported in a later analysis that a missense DCLRE1C variant was tied to TCR beta V- and J-gene trimming.

The study ran its PCR with 60 Vbeta and 13 Jbeta primers. The protocol was immunoSEQ multiplex PCR, while the TCRdb copy is restricted to in-frame clones and leaves out a portion. The sample carries about 200,000 clones, around nine tenths recorded once. On this clone itself: The antigen is undetermined.

V was trimmed by 4 bases and J by 2 bases, leaving 12 bases between them. This CDR3 comprises 14 residues. Per germline, CDR1 KGHSH and CDR2 LQKENI. V usage is TRBV18 and J usage is TRBJ2-7; possible D gene TRBD1, 6 bases. The sequence derives from a woman under 30 in good health and CMV-seronegative. The sample taken for sequencing was PBMCs. CDR3 DNA: TGTGCCAGCTCACTGCCTGGGGGCACCTACGAGCAGTACTTC. It specifies CASSLPGGTYEQYF.